Following are 25 T cell receptor beta chains from one sample sequenced in a study of blood T cell repertoires in COVID-19. Profiling relied on immunoSEQ multiplex PCR, and the TCRdb table lists in-frame clones only, not all of them. The sample shows 200,000 to 300,000 clones, about 82% of them seen only once. What was sequenced was PBMCs or T cells enriched from blood (not recorded which). These TCRs come from a woman aged 45-59 years with acute COVID-19.

The chain couples TRBV6-2 or TRBV6-3 to TRBJ2-7, with D possibly TRBD1 on 5 matching bases. The V end lost 6 bases, the J end lost 0 bases, and 18 bases lay between the germline ends. CDR3 length: 16 amino acids. Germline V gives CDR1 MNHEY, CDR2 SVGEGT. CDR3 DNA sequence: TGTGCCAGCAGCCACGACCCCTCCAGGGACTCCTACGAGCAGTACTTC. Translation gives CASSHDPSRDSYEQYF.

This clone was counted between two and nine times. The V and J genes are TRBV6-5 and TRBJ2-7; D is possibly TRBD2 (6 bases). Trimming removed 7 bases at V and 3 bases at J, with 16 bases between. Germline-derived CDR1 and CDR2 are MNHEY and SVGAGI. This CDR3 is built from 14 residues. The CDR3 DNA reads as TGTGCCAGCACCGACTCGGGGCGGGGCTACGAGCAGTACTTC. This sequence encodes CASTDSGRGYEQYF.

This chain links TRBV30 with TRBJ1-2; 7 nucleotides line up with TRBD1. CDR3 length equals 12 residues. Per the germline V gene, CDR1 is GTSNPN and CDR2 is SVGIG (reference sequence). V dropped 3 bases and J dropped 5; count of bases not matched to a gene: 3. The CDR3 DNA follows: TGTGCCTGGAGGGACAGGCCGTATGGCTACACCTTC. As protein: CAWRDRPYGYTF.

This chain links TRBV7-9 with TRBJ1-3; no clear D gene. CDR3 length: 15 residues. Germline V gene sequence: CDR1 SEHNR, CDR2 FQNEAQ (reference sequence). V was clipped by 0 bases and J by 0 bases, with 6 bases between them. The CDR3, as DNA: TGTGCCAGCAGCTTAGCGGGCCCCTCTGGAAACACCATATATTTT. Translated: CASSLAGPSGNTIYF.

The chain links TRBV19 to TRBJ2-7; D unclear. This CDR3 comprises 13 residues. Deletions cut 6 bases from V and 3 bases from J, with 12 bases between. Germline V gene lookup returns CDR1 LNHDA and CDR2 SQIVND (reference sequence). CDR3 amino acids: CASSNDIFYEQYF. The CDR3 bases are TGTGCCAGTAGCAACGACATCTTCTACGAGCAGTACTTC.

CDR3 sequence: CASSLQGFPYEQYF. The CDR3 coding sequence is TGCGCCAGCAGCTTACAGGGTTTTCCCTACGAGCAGTACTTC. The chain carries TRBV5-1 and TRBJ2-7; possibly TRBD1 for D (6 bases). The CDR3 has 14 amino acids. Germline V gene sequence: CDR1 SGHRS, CDR2 YFSETQ. Trimming shortened V by 2 bases and J by 2 bases, and 11 bases separated the two germline ends.

The chain carries TRBV11-2 and TRBJ2-7; 9 positions agree with TRBD1. CDR1 is SGHAT, CDR2 FQNNGV, per germline. Losses at the gene ends were 4 bases for V and 3 bases for J; bases not matched to a gene: 13. CDR3 length equals 17 residues. CDR3 sequence (DNA): TGTGCCAGCAGCTCCGACAGGGGGGAATGGGTTGTCTACGAGCAGTACTTC. It yields the protein CASSSDRGEWVVYEQYF.

Ten or more counts support this clone. The chain joins TRBV29-1 to TRBJ1-1; 9 positions agree with TRBD1. The CDR3 totals 13 residues. Germline lookup yields CDR1 SQVTM and CDR2 ANQGSEA. V trimming: 5 bases; J trimming: 4 bases; junction bases outside the gene matches: 5. CDR3 in amino acids: CSVTGTGFTEAFF. The CDR3 nucleotides read TGCAGCGTTACCGGGACAGGGTTCACTGAAGCTTTCTTT.

The rearrangement uses TRBV5-1 and TRBJ2-7; 7 nucleotides match TRBD2. J was trimmed by 3 bases and V by 7 bases; bases with no gene match: 1. This CDR3 is built from 11 residues. CDR1 is SGHRS and CDR2 is YFSETQ in the germline V gene. CDR3 DNA: TGCGCCAGCGGGGAGGGCTACGAGCAGTACTTC. The encoded protein is CASGEGYEQYF.

This chain links TRBV7-2 with TRBJ1-1; the D gene is possibly TRBD1 (5 bases). Germline V gives CDR1 SGHTA, CDR2 FQGNSA. The CDR3 spans 14 residues. Trimming stripped 2 bases from V and 0 bases from J, with 7 bases between. The CDR3 sequence is CASSLLQVNTEAFF. CDR3 in DNA: TGTGCCAGCAGCTTATTACAGGTGAACACTGAAGCTTTCTTT. The full variable domain, in which reference TRBV7-2 and TRBJ1-1 provide the parts outside the CDR3, is GAGVSQSPSNKVTEKGKDVELRCDPISGHTALYWYRQSLGQGLEFLIYFQGNSAPDKSGLPSDRFSAERTGGSVSTLTIQRTQQEDSAVYLCASSLLQVNTEAFFGQGTRLTVV.

The chain combines TRBV7-3 with TRBJ1-1, with 10 positions matching TRBD1. Germline CDR1 and CDR2: SGHTA and FQGTGA. The CDR3 has 15 residues. V gave up 2 bases and J gave up 1 base; unmatched junction bases: 1. The CDR3 region has the DNA TGTGCCAGCAGCTTAGGGGACAGGGGGAACACTGAAGCTTTCTTT. Protein: CASSLGDRGNTEAFF.

CDR3 in amino acids: CASSESTGTGVNEQFF. In DNA, the CDR3 is TGCGCCAGCAGTGAGTCTACCGGGACAGGGGTCAATGAGCAGTTCTTC. The chain uses TRBV10-1 and TRBJ2-1; 10 bases are a match to TRBD1. The junction had 5 bases not matched to a gene; V was cut back by 0 bases and J by 6 bases. Germline CDR1 WNHNN, CDR2 SYGVQD (reference sequence). The CDR3 runs to 16 residues.

J is TRBJ2-3 and V is TRBV7-3, with TRBD1 as a possible D gene (6 bases). This CDR3 is built from 17 residues. V lost 1 base to trimming and J lost 0 bases, with 14 bases between them. Germline V gene data show CDR1 as SGHTA and CDR2 as FQGTGA. CDR3 amino acids: CASSLRPGATSTDTQYF. CDR3 sequence (DNA): TGTGCCAGCAGCTTAAGACCAGGGGCAACTAGCACAGATACGCAGTATTTT.

The V gene is TRBV9, the J gene TRBJ1-2; 8 bases fit TRBD1. V lost 3 bases, J lost 0 bases, and 4 bases stayed unmatched. This CDR3 region has 15 residues. Germline V CDR1 and CDR2: SGDLS, YYNGEE. Here the CDR3 DNA reads TGTGCCAGCAGCGGAAGGGACAGGTCTAACTATGGCTACACCTTC. Encoded protein: CASSGRDRSNYGYTF.

This clone turned up a few times. V gene TRBV7-9 combines with J gene TRBJ2-4, with TRBD2 as a possible D gene (5 bases). V was cut by 5 bases and J by 0 bases, with 11 bases left in between. This CDR3 contains 15 residues. Germline CDR1 and CDR2: SEHNR and FQNEAQ (reference sequence). Here the CDR3 reads CASSPLEGAKNIQYF. CDR3 sequence (DNA): TGTGCCAGCAGCCCCCTCGAGGGAGCCAAAAACATTCAGTACTTC.

This clone was detected once. This chain joins TRBV30 and TRBJ1-1; possible D gene TRBD1, 5 bases. The CDR3 runs 14 residues. V was trimmed by 4 bases and J by 6 bases, leaving 18 bases between them. The V gene's germline CDR1 is GTSNPN and CDR2 SVGIG (reference sequence). The CDR3 coding sequence is TGTGCCTGGAACTCGGCCCACTGGGGCGCTGAAGCTTTCTTT. Translation: CAWNSAHWGAEAFF.

This clone was seen once. The V gene is TRBV30, the J gene TRBJ2-5, with TRBD1 matching over 9 bases. This CDR3 region has 15 residues. Per the germline V gene, CDR1 is GTSNPN and CDR2 is SVGIG (reference sequence). Trimming cost V 5 bases and J 5 bases; bases outside gene matches: 12. For the CDR3, the DNA is TGTGCCTGGTCCCCCTTGGGACAGGGTGGGGAGACCCAGTACTTC. The encoded protein is CAWSPLGQGGETQYF.

This clone was recorded once. The chain carries TRBV10-3 and TRBJ2-1; TRBD2 matches 7 bases. CDR1 ENHRY and CDR2 SYGVKD come from the germline V gene. Losses at the gene ends were 4 bases for V and 0 bases for J; bases not matched to a gene: 6. The CDR3 has 16 amino acids. The CDR3 reads CAISVGPGGSYNEQFF. DNA for the CDR3: TGTGCCATCAGTGTAGGGCCGGGGGGCTCCTACAATGAGCAGTTCTTC.

Points on this clone: This sample includes further DNA sequences coding for the same CDR3. CDR3 DNA: TGCGCCAGCAGCTTGGGAGGGACAAATGAAAAACTGTTTTTT. Protein product: CASSLGGTNEKLFF. The chain recombines TRBV5-1 with TRBJ1-4; the D gene is possibly TRBD1 (6 bases). The V and J ends lost 0 bases and 5 bases respectively, with 8 bases between them. The CDR3 has 14 amino acids. The germline CDR1 and CDR2 sequences are SGHRS and YFSETQ.

The table lists this clone with a count of one. The chain has TRBV30 and TRBJ1-2; D is perhaps TRBD1 (5 bases). CDR3 size: 12 residues. The V and J ends lost 8 bases and 3 bases respectively, with 13 bases between them. Germline CDR1 and CDR2: GTSNPN and SVGIG (reference sequence). The CDR3 loop is CARQTPYYGYTF. The CDR3 DNA follows: TGTGCCCGACAGACTCCTTACTATGGCTACACCTTC.

CDR3 sequence (DNA): TGTGCCAGCAGTGAGACGGGGATCTCTGGAAACACCATATATTTT. Translated: CASSETGISGNTIYF. The chain links TRBV2 to TRBJ1-3, with D uncertain. V was cut by 3 bases and J by 0 bases, with 9 bases left in between. Germline V gives CDR1 SNHLY, CDR2 FYNNEI. This CDR3 is 15 amino acids long.

The chain has TRBV12-3 or TRBV12-4 and TRBJ1-2; D unresolved. V was trimmed by 7 bases and J by 6 bases, leaving 12 bases between them. This CDR3 is built from 12 residues. The CDR3: CASTLSPDGYTF. CDR3 DNA: TGTGCCAGCACTCTCTCCCCAGATGGCTACACCTTC.

The chain employs TRBV7-2 and TRBJ1-2, with D possibly being TRBD1 (6 bases). V lost 1 base to trimming and J lost 8 bases, with 11 bases between them. The length of the CDR3 is 13 residues. CDR1 SGHTA and CDR2 FQGNSA come from the germline V gene. CDR3: CASSLDSGAGYTF. The CDR3 DNA follows: TGTGCCAGCAGCTTAGATTCAGGGGCGGGCTACACCTTC.

The chain uses TRBV29-1 and TRBJ1-2, with D possibly TRBD1 on 6 matching bases. V was cut by 1 base and J by 1 base, with 22 bases left in between. The V gene's germline CDR1 is SQVTM and CDR2 ANQGSEA. The CDR3 totals 18 residues. The CDR3 nucleotides read TGCAGCGTTGAAGTTCGGGGGGGCACGCGAGATAATAACTATGGCTACACCTTC. Its protein product is CSVEVRGGTRDNNYGYTF.

The CDR3 DNA is TGTGCCAGCAGTTCGGGAGGGTCTAGGGAGCCCCAGCATTTT. Protein sequence: CASSSGGSREPQHF. The chain uses TRBV6-2 or TRBV6-3 and TRBJ1-5, with D unclear. V lost 4 bases, J lost 8 bases, and 15 bases lay in between. Per germline, CDR1 MNHEY and CDR2 SVGEGT. The CDR3 is 14 residues long.